The clone carrying this TCR beta chain was observed a handful of times. This sample's TCRbeta library carried unique molecular identifier barcodes. Using its own MiXCR run on the PCR reads, TCRdb lists one record per CDR3 protein. This sample has about 610,000 distinct CDR3 sequences; about 10% occur once, and the top ten carry 4%. The entry originates in a study of T-cell reconstitution after alpha-beta-depleted transplantation in children. The CDR3 consists of 16 residues. The V and J ends lost 0 bases and 2 bases, in that order; junction bases with no gene match: 7. Germline V CDR1 and CDR2: SGHRS, YFSETQ.

The sequencing used PBMCs from the stem cell graft donor, collected from the stem cell graft. This rearrangement joins TRBV5-1 to TRBJ2-5; 7 bases fit TRBD1. The receptor was derived from a human donor who donated a stem cell graft to a child with acute myeloid leukemia. CDR3 protein: CASSLEATGPQETQYF. The DNA for the CDR3 is TGCGCCAGCAGCTTGGAGGCGACAGGGCCACAAGAGACCCAGTACTTC.